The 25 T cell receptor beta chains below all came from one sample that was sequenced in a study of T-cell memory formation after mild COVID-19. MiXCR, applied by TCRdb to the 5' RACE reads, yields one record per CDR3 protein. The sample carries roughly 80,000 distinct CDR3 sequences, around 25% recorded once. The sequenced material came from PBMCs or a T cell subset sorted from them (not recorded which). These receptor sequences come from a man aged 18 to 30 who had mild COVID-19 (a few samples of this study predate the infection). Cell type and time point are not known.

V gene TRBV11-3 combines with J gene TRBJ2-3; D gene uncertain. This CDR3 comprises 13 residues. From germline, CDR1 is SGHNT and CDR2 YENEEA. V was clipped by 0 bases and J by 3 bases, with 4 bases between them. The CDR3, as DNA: TGTGCCAGCAGCTTAGATTGGACAGATACGCAGTATTTT. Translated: CASSLDWTDTQYF. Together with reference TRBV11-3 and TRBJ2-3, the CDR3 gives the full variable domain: EAGVVQSPRYKIIEKKQPVAFWCNPISGHNTLYWYLQNLGQGPELLIRYENEEAVDDSQLPKDRFSAERLKGVDSTLKIQPAELGDSAVYLCASSLDWTDTQYFGPGTRLTVL.

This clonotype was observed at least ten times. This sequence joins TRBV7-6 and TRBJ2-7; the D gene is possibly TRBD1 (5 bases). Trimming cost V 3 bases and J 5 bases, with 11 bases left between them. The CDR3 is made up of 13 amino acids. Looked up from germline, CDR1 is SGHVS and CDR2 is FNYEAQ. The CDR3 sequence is CASSFKGIHEQYF. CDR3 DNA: TGTGCCAGCAGCTTTAAGGGGATCCACGAGCAGTACTTC.

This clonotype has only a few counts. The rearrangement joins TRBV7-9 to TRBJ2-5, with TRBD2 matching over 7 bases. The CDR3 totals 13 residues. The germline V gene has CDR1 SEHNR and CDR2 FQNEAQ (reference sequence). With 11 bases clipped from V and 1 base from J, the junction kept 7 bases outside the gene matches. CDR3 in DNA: TGTGCCCCGGGCGGGGGTCCCCAAGAGACCCAGTACTTC. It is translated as CAPGGGPQETQYF.

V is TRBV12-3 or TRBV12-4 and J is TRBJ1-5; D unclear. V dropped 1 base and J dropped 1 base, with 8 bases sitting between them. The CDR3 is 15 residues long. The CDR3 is CASSLGVFSNQPQHF. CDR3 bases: TGTGCCAGCAGTTTAGGGGTGTTCAGCAATCAGCCCCAGCATTTT.

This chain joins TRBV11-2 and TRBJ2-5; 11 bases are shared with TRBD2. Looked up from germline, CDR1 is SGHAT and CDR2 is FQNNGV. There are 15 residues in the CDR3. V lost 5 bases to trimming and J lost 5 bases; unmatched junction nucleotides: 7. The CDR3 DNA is TGTGCCAGCAGCATTAGCGGGGGGGAAACTGAGACCCAGTACTTC. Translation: CASSISGGETETQYF.

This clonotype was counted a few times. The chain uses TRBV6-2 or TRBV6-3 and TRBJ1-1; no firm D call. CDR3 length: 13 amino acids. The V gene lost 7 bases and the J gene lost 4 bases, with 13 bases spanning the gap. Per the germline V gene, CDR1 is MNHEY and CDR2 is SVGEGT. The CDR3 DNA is TGTGCCAGCACGCGGGGTAGGGTCACTGAAGCTTTCTTT. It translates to CASTRGRVTEAFF.

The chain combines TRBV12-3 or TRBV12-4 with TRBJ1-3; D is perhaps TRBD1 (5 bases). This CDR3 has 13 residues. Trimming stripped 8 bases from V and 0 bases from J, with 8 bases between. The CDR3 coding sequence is TGTGCCAGCGACAGTCGCTCTGGAAACACCATATATTTT. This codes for CASDSRSGNTIYF.

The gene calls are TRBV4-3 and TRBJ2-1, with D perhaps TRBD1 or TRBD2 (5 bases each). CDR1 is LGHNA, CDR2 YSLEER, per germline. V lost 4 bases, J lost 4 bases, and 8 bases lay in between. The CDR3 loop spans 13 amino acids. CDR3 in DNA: TGCGCCAGCAGCCGAGGGGCATACAATGAGCAGTTCTTC. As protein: CASSRGAYNEQFF.

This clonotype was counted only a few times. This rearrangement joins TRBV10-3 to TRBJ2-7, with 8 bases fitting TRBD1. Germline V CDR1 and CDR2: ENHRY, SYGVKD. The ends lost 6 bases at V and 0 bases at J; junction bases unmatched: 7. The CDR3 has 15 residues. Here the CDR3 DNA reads TGTGCCATCAGATCGGGACAGGACAACTCCTACGAGCAGTACTTC. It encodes CAIRSGQDNSYEQYF.

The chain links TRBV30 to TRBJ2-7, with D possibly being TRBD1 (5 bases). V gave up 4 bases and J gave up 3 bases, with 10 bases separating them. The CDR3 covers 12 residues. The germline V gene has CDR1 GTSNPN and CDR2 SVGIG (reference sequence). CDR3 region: CAWTSDSYEQYF. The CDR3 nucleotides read TGTGCCTGGACTTCTGACAGCTACGAGCAGTACTTC.

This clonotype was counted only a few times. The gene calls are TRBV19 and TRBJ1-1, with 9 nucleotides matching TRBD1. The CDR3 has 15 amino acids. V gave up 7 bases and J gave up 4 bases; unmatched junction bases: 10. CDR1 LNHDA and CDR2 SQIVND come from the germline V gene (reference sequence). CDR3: CASIPDRGLGTEAFF. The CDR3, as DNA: TGTGCCAGTATCCCGGACAGGGGTTTGGGCACTGAAGCTTTCTTT.

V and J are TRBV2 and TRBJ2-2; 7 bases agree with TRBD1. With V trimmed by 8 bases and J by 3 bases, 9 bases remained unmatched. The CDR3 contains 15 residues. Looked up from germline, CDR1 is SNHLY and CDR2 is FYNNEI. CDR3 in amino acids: CASVEGGEYTGELFF. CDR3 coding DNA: TGTGCCAGCGTAGAAGGGGGCGAGTACACCGGGGAGCTGTTTTTT.

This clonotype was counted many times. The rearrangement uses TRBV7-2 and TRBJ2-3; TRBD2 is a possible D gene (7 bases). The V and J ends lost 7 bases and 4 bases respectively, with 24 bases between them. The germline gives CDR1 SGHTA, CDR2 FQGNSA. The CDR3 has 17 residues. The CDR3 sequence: CASTPGGGGGASDTQYF. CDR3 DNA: TGTGCCAGCACGCCAGGAGGCGGGGGCGGGGCGTCAGATACGCAGTATTTT.

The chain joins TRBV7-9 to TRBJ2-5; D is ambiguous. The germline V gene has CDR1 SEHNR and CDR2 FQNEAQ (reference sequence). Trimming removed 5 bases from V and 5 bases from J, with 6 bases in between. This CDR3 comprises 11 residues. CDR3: CASSLWETQYF. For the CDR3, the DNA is TGTGCCAGCAGCCTATGGGAGACCCAGTACTTC.

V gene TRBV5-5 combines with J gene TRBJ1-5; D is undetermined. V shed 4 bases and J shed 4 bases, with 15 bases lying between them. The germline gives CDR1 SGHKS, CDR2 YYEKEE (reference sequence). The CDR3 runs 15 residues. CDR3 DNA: TGTGCCAGCAGCCCGGACGGCAGGTTAAATCAGCCCCAGCATTTT. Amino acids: CASSPDGRLNQPQHF. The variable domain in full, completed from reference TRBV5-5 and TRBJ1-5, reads DAGVTQSPTHLIKTRGQQVTLRCSPISGHKSVSWYQQVLGQGPQFIFQYYEKEERGRGNFPDRFSARQFPNYSSELNVNALLLGDSALYLCASSPDGRLNQPQHFGDGTRLSIL.

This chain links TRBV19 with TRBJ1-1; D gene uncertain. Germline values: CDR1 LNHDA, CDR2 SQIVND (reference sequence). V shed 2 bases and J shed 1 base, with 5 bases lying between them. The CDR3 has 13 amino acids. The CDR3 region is CASSITRNTEAFF. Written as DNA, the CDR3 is TGTGCCAGTAGTATAACTAGGAACACTGAAGCTTTCTTT.

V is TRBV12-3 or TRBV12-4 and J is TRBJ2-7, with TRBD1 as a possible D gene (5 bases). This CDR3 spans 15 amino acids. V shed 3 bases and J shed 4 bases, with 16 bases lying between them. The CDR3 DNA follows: TGTGCCAGCAGTTTTAGGGGCACCCCCCTTTACGAGCAGTACTTC. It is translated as CASSFRGTPLYEQYF.

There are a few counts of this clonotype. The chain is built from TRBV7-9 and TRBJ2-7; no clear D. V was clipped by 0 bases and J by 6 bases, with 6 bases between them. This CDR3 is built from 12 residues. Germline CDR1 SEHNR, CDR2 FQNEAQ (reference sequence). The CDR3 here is CASSLAVPEQYF. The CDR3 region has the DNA TGTGCCAGCAGCTTAGCCGTTCCCGAGCAGTACTTC. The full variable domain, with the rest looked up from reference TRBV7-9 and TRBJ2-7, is DTGVSQNPRHKITKRGQNVTFRCDPISEHNRLYWYRQTLGQGPEFLTYFQNEAQLEKSRLLSDRFSAERPKGSFSTLEIQRTEQGDSAMYLCASSLAVPEQYFGPGTRLTVT.

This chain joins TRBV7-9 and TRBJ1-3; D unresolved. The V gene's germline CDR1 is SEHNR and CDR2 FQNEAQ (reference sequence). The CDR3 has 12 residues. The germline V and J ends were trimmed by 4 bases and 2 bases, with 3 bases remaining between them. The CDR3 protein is CASSSPGNTIYF. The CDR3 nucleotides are TGTGCCAGCAGCTCGCCTGGAAACACCATATATTTT.

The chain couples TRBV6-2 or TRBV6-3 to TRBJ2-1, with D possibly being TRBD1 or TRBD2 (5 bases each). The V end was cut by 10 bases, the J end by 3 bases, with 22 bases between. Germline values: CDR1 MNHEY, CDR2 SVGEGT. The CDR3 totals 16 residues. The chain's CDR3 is CATKGAPGKYYNEQFF. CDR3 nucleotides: TGTGCCACCAAGGGAGCCCCAGGGAAATACTACAATGAGCAGTTCTTC.

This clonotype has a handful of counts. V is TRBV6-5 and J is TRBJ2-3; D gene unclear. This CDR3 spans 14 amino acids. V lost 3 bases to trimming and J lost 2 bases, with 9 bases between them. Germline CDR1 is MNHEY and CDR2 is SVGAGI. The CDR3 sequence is CASSYSLATDTQYF. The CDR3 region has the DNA TGTGCCAGCAGTTATTCCTTAGCCACAGATACGCAGTATTTT.

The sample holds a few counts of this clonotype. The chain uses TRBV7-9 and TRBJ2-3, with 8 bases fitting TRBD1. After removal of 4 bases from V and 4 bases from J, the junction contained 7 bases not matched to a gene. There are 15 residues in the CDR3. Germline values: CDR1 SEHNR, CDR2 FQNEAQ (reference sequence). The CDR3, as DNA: TGTGCCAGCAGCTCTGGACAGGGTGTTCCAGATACGCAGTATTTT. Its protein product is CASSSGQGVPDTQYF.

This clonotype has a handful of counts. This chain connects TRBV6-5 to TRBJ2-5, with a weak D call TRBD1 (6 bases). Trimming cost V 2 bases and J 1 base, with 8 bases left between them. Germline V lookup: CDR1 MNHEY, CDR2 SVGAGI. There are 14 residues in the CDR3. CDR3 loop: CASSYGQIQETQYF. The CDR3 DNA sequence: TGTGCCAGCAGTTACGGACAGATCCAAGAGACCCAGTACTTC.

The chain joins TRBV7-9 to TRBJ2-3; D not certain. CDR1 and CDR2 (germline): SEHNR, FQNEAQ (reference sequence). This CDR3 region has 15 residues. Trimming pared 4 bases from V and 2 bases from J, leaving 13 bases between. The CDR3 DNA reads TGTGCCAGCAGCTCCGGACGGATATACACAGATACGCAGTATTTT. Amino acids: CASSSGRIYTDTQYF.

This chain's CDR3 is CASSPQASGEQFF. In DNA form, the CDR3 reads TGTGCCAGCAGCCCCCAGGCCTCGGGTGAGCAGTTCTTC. V usage is TRBV12-3 or TRBV12-4 and J usage is TRBJ2-1; D uncertain. V lost 6 bases and J lost 9, with 15 bases in between. The CDR3 extends over 13 amino acids.